This T cell receptor (beta chain) was identified during a study of beta chain features in type 1 diabetes. Study-wide results and limits: Patients with Type 1 diabetes showed moderately but significantly shorter TCRB CDR3s in all four CD4+ subsets. Shorter templates may be favored by PCR, equally so in patients and controls. VDJ junctions sequenced from type 1 diabetes patients showed fewer insertions and more deletions. A greater similarity of naive, central memory and Treg TCRB repertoires was seen among patients than among healthy donors.

In total, each donor contributed a single heparinised blood draw that averaged about 100 mL. V gave up 7 bases and J gave up 1 base, with 13 bases separating them. The CDR3 is made up of 15 amino acids. Germline assignment: CDR1 SNHLY and CDR2 FYNNEI. Points on this clone: Its specificity is unknown.

What was sequenced were expressed TCRB transcripts, since all of the isolated RNA had been reverse transcribed. TCRdb keeps only in-frame clones here, not all; method: immunoSEQ multiplex PCR. The sample records roughly 230,000 clones, around 9.9% being singletons. The chain is built from TRBV2 and TRBJ2-2, with D perhaps matching TRBD2 (6 bases). Sequenced input: naive CD4+ T cells from blood. This sequence originates from a young man with type 1 diabetes. The CDR3 protein is CASTAGLVNTGELFF. The CDR3 coding sequence is TGTGCCAGCACCGCGGGACTGGTGAACACCGGGGAGCTGTTTTTT.